One T cell receptor beta chain is described in this entry. Antigen specificity is unknown. This entry comes from a study of T cell responses to AZD1222 COVID-19 vaccine. Study-level findings and limits: Across the whole spike, CD4 TCRs peaked at regions 160-218 and 743-854. Seropositive AZD1222 recipients at baseline numbered only five or six.

Germline V CDR1 and CDR2: LGHNT, FRNRAP. The CDR3 has 15 residues. V shed 6 bases and J shed 9 bases, with 18 bases lying between them. Clones were sequenced by immunoSEQ multiplex PCR, and TCRdb holds only the in-frame ones, with some missing. The profile shows tens of thousands of clones, 85% to 90% of them singletons. Source: peripheral blood, taken on day 0 of AZD1222 vaccination. V is TRBV12-5 and J is TRBJ1-6, with D perhaps matching TRBD1 (6 bases). This clonotype originated in an adult in good health. CDR3 residues: CASGLTPGQRSPLHF. The DNA for the CDR3 is TGTGCTAGTGGCCTAACTCCGGGACAACGTTCACCCCTCCACTTT.